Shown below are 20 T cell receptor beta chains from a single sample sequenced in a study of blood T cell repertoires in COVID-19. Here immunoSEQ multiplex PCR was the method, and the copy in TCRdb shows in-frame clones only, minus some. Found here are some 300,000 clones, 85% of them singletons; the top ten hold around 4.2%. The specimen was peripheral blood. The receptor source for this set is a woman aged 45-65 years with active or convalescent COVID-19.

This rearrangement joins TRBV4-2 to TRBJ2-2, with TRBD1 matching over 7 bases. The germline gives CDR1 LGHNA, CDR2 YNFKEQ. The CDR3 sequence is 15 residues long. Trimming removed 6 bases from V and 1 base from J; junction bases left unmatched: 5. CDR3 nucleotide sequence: TGTGCCAGCAGTGGGACAGCCAAGAACACCGGGGAGCTGTTTTTT. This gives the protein CASSGTAKNTGELFF.

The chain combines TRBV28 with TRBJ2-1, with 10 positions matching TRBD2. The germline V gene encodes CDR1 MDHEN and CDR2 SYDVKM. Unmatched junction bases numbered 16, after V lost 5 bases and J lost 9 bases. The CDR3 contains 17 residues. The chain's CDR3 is CASSRDSLAGVLGEQFF. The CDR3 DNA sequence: TGTGCCAGCAGTCGAGACTCCCTAGCGGGAGTGTTGGGTGAGCAGTTCTTC.

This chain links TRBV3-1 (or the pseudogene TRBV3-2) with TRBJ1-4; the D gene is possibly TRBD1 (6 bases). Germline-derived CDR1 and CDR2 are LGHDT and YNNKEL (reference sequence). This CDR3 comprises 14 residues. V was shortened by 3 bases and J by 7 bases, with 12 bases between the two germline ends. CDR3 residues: CASSHYQGFEKLFF. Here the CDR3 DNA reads TGTGCCAGCAGCCATTACCAGGGGTTTGAAAAACTGTTTTTT.

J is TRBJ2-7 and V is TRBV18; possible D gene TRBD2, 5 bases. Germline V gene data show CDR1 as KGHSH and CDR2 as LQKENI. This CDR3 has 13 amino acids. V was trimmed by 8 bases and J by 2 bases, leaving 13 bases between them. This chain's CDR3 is CASADYKAYEQYF. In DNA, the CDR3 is TGTGCCAGCGCCGACTACAAGGCCTACGAGCAGTACTTC. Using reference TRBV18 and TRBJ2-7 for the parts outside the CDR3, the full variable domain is NAGVMQNPRHLVRRRGQEARLRCSPMKGHSHVYWYRQLPEEGLKFMVYLQKENIIDESGMPKERFSAEFPKEGPSILRIQQVVRGDSAAYFCASADYKAYEQYFGPGTRLTVT.

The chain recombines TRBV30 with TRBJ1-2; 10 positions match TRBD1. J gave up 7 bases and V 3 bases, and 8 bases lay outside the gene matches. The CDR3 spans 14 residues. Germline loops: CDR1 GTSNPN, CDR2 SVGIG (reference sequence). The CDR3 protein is CAWRLRDRGAGYTF. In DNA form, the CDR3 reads TGTGCCTGGAGGCTCCGGGACAGGGGAGCTGGCTACACCTTC.

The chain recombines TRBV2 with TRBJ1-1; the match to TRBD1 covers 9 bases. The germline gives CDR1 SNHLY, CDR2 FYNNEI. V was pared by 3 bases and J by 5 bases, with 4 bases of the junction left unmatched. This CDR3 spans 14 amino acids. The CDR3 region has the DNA TGTGCCAGCAGTGAGGGACAGGGTGGAACTGAAGCTTTCTTT. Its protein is CASSEGQGGTEAFF.

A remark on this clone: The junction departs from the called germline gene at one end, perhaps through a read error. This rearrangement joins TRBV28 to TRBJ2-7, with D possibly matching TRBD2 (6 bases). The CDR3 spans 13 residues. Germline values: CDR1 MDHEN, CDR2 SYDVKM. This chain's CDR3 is CASSPGPLLEGRF. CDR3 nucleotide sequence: TGTGCCAGCAGTCCTGGGCCCCTCCTGGAGGGGAGATTC.

The CDR3 nucleotides read TGTGCCAGCAGTCCGATTGGGGGCTTCGGGTTTTCTGGCTACACCTTC. Translating gives CASSPIGGFGFSGYTF. This sequence joins TRBV27 and TRBJ1-2; D possibly corresponds to TRBD1 (6 bases). The CDR3 runs 16 residues. Trimming took off 5 bases at V and 7 bases at J, with 23 bases between the two ends. CDR1 and CDR2 from the germline V gene are MNHEY and SMNVEV (reference sequence).

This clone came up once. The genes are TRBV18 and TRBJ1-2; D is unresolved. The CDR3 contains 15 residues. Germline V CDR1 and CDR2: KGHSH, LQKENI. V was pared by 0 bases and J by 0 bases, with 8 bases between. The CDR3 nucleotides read TGTGCCAGCTCACCACCGGCCGAAGCTAACTATGGCTACACCTTC. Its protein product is CASSPPAEANYGYTF.

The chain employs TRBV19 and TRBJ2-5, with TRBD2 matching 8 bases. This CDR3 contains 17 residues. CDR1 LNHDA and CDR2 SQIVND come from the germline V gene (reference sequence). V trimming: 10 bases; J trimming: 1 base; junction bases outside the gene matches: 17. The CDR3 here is CATSIGGTSGGQETQYF. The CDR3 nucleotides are TGTGCCACCAGTATCGGGGGAACTAGCGGAGGCCAAGAGACCCAGTACTTC.

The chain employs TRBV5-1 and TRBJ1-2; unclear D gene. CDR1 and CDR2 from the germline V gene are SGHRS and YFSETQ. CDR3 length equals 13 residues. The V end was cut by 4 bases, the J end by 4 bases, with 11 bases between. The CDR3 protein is CASSVRDLYGYTF. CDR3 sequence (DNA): TGCGCCAGCAGCGTCCGGGATCTCTATGGCTACACCTTC.

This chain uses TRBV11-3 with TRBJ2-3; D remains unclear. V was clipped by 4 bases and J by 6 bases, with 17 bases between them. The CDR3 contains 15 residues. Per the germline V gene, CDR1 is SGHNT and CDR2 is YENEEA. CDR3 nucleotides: TGTGCCAGCAGCTCCGGCCACCCCGGGTGGGATACGCAGTATTTT. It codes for CASSSGHPGWDTQYF.

The CDR3 loop is CASSLASGNSPLHF. CDR3 coding DNA: TGTGCCAGCAGCTTAGCGTCGGGTAATTCACCCCTCCACTTT. The chain couples TRBV7-6 to TRBJ1-6; D is unclear. V was shortened by 0 bases and J by 6 bases, with 6 bases between the two germline ends. This CDR3 contains 14 residues. Looked up from germline, CDR1 is SGHVS and CDR2 is FNYEAQ.

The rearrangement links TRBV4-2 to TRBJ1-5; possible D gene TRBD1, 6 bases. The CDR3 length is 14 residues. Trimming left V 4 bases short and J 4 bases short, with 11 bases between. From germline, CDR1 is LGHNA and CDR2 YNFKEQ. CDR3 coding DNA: TGTGCCAGCAGCCCCGGAAGGGGGAATCAGCCCCAGCATTTT. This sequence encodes CASSPGRGNQPQHF.

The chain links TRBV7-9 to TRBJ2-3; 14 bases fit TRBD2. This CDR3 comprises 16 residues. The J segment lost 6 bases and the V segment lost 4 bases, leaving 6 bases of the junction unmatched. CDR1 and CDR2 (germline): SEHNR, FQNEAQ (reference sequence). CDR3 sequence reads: CASSSGTSGRWDTQYF. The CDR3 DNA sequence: TGTGCCAGCAGCTCCGGGACTAGCGGGAGATGGGATACGCAGTATTTT.

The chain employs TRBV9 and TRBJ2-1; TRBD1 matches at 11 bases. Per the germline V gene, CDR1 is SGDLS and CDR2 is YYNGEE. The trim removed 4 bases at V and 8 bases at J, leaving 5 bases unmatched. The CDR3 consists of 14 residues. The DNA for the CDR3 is TGTGCCAGCAGCACTCGGACAGGGGGCTATGAGCAGTTCTTC. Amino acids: CASSTRTGGYEQFF.

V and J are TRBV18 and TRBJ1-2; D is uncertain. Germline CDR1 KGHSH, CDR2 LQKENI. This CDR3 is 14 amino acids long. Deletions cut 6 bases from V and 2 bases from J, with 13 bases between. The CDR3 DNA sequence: TGTGCCAGCTCCCCCGAGGATCGGAACTATGGCTACACCTTC. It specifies CASSPEDRNYGYTF.

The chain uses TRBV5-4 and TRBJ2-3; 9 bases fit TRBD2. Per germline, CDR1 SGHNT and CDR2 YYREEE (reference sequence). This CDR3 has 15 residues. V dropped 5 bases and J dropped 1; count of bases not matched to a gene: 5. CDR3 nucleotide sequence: TGTGCCAGCAGACCCTTAGCGGGGGGCACAGATACGCAGTATTTT. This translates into CASRPLAGGTDTQYF.

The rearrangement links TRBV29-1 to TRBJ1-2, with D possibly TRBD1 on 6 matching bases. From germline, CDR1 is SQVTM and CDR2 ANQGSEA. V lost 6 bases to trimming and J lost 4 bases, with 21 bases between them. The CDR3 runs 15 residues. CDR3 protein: CSVNGRGAVGYGYTF. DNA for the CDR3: TGCAGCGTCAACGGACGGGGGGCCGTTGGCTATGGCTACACCTTC.

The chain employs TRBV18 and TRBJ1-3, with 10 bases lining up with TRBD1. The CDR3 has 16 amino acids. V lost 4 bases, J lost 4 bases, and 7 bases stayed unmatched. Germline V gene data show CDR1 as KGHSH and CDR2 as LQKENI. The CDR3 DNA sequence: TGTGCCAGCTCACAAGAGACAGGGGGCGCCGGAAACACCATATATTTT. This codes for CASSQETGGAGNTIYF.